This entry describes one T cell receptor beta chain. There are a few counts of this clone. Its antigen is currently not known. Base quality data are lacking; no much larger clone is found one base away. This sample is drawn from a study of blood T cell repertoires in COVID-19 (dated by TCRdb to the early 2020s). Study-level background: The collaborator samples originated in the United States, Italy and Spain and spanned the acute and convalescent phases of COVID-19. The samples were drawn from two sources: the first 160 participants of the ongoing ImmuneRACE study, and fewer than 1,500 subjects contributed by 6 global collaborators. Subjects who had been exposed to COVID-19, were actively infected with it, or had recovered from it provided the deeply sampled blood TCRbeta repertoires that made up the dataset. Where HLA class I and class II types were available, the types were taken from metadata supplied by the sample provider, not from assay-based typing. The material from the prospective study consisted of cDNA or gDNA derived from T cells, B-cell-depleted T cells, or PBMCs. The repertoires were released in a freely available public database intended as a resource for research on the immune response to SARS-CoV-2. A de-identified subject ID, COVID-19 status, age in years and sex were almost always included in the sample metadata.

The CDR3 runs 15 amino acids, cysteine and phenylalanine included. Only the CDR3 DNA stays, 45 bases, in frame from base 1. Looking up the germline V gene yields CDR1 SGHVS and CDR2 FQNEAQ. At the junction V is shortened by 2 bases and J by 0 bases, with 10 bases in between. In Seattle, one collaborating source enrolled patients while the infection was active and tracked those patients longitudinally over the course of disease. Whole blood was collected in K2EDTA tubes by collaborating institutions according to the institutions' own protocols. Collaborator samples were shipped for TCRbeta analysis as frozen whole blood, isolated PBMCs, or DNA extracted from either sample type. Study-level results and caveats: Clinical and demographic metadata were provided uncurated, with the amount varying by source and participant.

TCRbeta CDR3 regions were amplified from genomic DNA by means of the immunoSEQ Assay, a bias-controlled multiplex PCR. In the original analysis: Nucleated cell counts per sample were estimated from amplification of reference gene primers within the assay. To quantify the absolute abundance of each unique TCRbeta CDR3 rearrangement, sequence reads were collapsed and filtered. For each sample, productive Simpson clonality was calculated by taking the square root of Simpson's diversity index across productive rearrangements. TCRdb provides this immuneACCESS table in a form limited to in-frame rearrangements. Some clones are lacking; in checked studies, under half of them reflect an unresolved V gene, and why the rest are absent is not known. V, J and clone size reflect that table, while D and trimming were determined from the DNA. The table for this sample lists 300,000 to 400,000 clones; 88% of them were counted only once. The biggest ten clones account for around 7.9% of the sample.

The rearranged chain carries TRBV7-8 and TRBJ1-2, with the D gene not confidently named. The receptor was isolated from a woman in her 70s with COVID-19, enrolled during active disease. Source material: peripheral blood. The DNA sequence reads TGTGCCAGCAGCTTACTTGCGGGGACTAACTATGGCTACACCTTC. This codes for CASSLLAGTNYGYTF.